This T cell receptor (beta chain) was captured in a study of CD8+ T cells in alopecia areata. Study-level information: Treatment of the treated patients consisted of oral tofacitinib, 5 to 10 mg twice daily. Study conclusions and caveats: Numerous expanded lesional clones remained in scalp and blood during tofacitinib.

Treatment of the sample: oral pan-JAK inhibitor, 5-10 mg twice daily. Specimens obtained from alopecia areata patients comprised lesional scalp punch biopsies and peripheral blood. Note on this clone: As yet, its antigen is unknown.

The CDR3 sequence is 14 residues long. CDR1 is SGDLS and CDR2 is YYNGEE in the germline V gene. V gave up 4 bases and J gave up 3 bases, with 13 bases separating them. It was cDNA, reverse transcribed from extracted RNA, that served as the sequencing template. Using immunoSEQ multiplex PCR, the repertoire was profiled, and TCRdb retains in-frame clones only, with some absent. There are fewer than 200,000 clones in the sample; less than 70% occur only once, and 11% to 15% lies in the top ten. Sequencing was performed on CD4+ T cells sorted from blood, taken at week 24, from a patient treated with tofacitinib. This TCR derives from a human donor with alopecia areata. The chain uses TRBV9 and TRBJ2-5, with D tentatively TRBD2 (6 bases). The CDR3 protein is CASSRQTGEETQYF. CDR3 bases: TGTGCCAGCAGCCGCCAAACGGGAGAAGAGACCCAGTACTTC.